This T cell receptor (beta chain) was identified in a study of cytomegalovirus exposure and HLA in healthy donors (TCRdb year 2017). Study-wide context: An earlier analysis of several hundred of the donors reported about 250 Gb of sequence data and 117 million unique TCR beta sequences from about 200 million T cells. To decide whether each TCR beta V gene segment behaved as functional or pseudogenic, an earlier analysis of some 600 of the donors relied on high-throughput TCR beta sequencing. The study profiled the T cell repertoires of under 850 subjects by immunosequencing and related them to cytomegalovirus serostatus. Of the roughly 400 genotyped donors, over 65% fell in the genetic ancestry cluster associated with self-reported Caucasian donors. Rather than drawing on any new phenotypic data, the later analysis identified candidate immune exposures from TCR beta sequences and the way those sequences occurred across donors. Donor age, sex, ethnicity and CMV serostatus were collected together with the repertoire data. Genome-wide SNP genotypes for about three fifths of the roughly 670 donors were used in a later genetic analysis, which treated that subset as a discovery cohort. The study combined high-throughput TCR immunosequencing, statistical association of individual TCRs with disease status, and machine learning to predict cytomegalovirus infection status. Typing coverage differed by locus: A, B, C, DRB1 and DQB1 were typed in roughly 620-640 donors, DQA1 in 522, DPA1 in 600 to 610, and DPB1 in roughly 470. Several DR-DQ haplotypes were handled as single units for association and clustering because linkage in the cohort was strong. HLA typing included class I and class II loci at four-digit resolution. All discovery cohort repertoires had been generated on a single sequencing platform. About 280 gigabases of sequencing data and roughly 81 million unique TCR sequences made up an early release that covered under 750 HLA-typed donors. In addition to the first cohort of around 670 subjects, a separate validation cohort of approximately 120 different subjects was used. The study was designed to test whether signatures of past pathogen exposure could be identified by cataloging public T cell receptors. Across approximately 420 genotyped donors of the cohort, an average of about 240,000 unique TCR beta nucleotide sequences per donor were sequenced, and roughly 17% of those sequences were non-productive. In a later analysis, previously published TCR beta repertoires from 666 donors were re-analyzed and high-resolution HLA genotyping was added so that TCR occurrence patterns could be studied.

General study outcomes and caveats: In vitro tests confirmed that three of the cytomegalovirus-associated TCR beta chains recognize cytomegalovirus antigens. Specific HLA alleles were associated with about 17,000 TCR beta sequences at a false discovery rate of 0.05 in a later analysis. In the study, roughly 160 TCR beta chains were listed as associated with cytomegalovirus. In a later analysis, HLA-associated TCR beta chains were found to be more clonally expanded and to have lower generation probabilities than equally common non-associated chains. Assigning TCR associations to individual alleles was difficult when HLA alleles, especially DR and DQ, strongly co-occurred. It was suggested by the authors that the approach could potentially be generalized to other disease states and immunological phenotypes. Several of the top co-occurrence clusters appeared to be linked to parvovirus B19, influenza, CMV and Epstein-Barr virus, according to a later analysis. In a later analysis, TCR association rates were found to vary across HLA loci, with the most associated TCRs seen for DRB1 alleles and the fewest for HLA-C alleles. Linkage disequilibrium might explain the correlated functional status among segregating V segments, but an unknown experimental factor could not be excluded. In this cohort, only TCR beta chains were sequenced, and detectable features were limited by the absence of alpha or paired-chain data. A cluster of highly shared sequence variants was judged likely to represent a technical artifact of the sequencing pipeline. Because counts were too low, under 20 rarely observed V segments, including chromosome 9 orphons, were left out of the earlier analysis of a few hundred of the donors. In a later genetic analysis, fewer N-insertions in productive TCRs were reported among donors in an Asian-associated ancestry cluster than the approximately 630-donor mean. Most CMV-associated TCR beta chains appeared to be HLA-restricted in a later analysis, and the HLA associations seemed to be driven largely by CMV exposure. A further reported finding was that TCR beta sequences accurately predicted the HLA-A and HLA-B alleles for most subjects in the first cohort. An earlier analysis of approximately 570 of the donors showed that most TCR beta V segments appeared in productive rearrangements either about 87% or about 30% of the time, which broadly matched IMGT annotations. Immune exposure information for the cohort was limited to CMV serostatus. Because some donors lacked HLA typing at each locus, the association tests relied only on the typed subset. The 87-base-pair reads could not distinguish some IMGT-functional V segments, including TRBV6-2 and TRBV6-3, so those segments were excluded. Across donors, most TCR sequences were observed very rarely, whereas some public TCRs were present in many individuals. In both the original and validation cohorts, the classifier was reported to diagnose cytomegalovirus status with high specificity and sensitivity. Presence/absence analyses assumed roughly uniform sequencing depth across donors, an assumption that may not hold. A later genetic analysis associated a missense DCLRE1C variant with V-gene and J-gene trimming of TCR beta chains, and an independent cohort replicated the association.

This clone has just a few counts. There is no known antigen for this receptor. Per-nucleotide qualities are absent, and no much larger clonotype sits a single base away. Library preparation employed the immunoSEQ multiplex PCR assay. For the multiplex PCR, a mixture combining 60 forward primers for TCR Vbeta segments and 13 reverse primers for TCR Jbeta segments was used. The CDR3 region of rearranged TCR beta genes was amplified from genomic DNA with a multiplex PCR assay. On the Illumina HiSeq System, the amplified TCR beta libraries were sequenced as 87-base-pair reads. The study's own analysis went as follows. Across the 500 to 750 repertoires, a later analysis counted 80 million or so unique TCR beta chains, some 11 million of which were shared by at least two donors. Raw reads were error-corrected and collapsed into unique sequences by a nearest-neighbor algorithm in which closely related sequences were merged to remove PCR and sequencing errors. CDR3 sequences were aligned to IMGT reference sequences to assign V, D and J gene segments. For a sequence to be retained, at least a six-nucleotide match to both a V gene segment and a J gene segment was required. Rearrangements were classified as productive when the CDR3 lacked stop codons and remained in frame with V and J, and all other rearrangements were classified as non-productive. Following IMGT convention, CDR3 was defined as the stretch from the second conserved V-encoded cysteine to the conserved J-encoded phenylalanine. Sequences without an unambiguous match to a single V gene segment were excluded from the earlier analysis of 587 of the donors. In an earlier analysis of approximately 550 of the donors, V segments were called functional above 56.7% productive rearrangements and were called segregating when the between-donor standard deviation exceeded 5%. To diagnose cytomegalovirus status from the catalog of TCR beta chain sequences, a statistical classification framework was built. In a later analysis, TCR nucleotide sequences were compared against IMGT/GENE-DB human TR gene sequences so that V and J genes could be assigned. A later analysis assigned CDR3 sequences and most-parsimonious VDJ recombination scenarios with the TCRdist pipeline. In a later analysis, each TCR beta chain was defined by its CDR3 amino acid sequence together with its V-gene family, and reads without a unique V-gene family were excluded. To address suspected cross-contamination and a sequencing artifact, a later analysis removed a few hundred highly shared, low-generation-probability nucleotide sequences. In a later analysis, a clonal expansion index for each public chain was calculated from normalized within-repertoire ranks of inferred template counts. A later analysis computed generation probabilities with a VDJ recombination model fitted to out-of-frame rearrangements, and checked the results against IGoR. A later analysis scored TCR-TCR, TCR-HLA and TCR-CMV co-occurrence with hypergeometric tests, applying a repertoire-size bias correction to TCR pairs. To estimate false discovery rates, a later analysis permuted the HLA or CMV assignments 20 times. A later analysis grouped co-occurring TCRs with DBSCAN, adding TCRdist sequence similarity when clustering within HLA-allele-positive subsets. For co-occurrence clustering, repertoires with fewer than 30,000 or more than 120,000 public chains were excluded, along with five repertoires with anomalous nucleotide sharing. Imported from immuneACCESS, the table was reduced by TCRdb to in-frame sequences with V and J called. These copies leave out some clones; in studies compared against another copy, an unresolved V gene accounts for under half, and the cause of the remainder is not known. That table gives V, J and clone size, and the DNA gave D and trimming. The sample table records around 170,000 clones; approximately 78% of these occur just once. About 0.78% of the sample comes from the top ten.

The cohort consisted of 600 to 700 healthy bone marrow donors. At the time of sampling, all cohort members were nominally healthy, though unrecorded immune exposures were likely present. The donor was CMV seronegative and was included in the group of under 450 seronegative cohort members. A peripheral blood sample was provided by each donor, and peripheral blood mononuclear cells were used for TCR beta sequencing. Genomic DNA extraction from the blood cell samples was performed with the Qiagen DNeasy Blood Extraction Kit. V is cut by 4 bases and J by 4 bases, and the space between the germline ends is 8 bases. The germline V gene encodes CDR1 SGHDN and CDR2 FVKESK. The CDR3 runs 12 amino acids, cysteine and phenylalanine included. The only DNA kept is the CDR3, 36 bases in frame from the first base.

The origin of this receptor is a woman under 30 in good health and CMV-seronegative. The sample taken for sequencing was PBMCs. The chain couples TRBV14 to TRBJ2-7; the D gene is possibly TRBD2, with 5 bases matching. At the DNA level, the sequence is TGTGCCAGCAGCCTTAGCGTGTACGAGCAGTACTTC. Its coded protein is CASSLSVYEQYF.